Below are 9 T cell receptor beta chains sequenced from a single sample in a study of CD8+ T cells in alopecia areata. Treatment of the sample: oral pan-JAK inhibitor, 5-10 mg twice daily. Extraction and reverse transcription of RNA yielded cDNA as the sequencing template. Assay: immunoSEQ multiplex PCR; the TCRdb copy retains only in-frame clones and omits some. This table holds over 120,000 clones, about 59% found once. The source was CD8+ T cells sorted from blood, collected at week 4, from a patient treated with tofacitinib. The receptors were sampled from a human donor with alopecia areata.

The chain couples TRBV11-2 to TRBJ1-2; TRBD1 aligns across 9 bases. Per the germline V gene, CDR1 is SGHAT and CDR2 is FQNNGV. This CDR3 comprises 14 residues. Trimming at V came to 5 bases and at J to 6 bases, leaving 7 bases not matched to a gene. In DNA form, the CDR3 reads TGTGCCAGCAGCCTGGGACAGGGATATCATGGCTACACCTTC. Translated, it gives CASSLGQGYHGYTF.

The chain employs TRBV27 and TRBJ1-1, with D tentatively TRBD1 (6 bases). Trimming removed 7 bases at V and 0 bases at J, with 21 bases between. The CDR3 covers 17 residues. Looked up from germline, CDR1 is MNHEY and CDR2 is SMNVEV (reference sequence). CDR3 nucleotide sequence: TGTGCCAGCATACCCTCGGCAGGGGAGAATATGAACACTGAAGCTTTCTTT. Protein product: CASIPSAGENMNTEAFF.

This clone was seen once. The chain is built from TRBV30 and TRBJ1-6; maybe TRBD1 (5 bases). The germline V gene encodes CDR1 GTSNPN and CDR2 SVGIG (reference sequence). The CDR3 consists of 13 residues. Trimming shortened V by 3 bases and J by 4 bases, and 7 bases separated the two germline ends. As DNA, the CDR3 is TGTGCCTGGAGCGGGGGATATAATTCACCCCTCCACTTT. Its translation is CAWSGGYNSPLHF.

The chain uses TRBV5-6 and TRBJ2-7; 10 nucleotides line up with TRBD2. The CDR3 totals 16 residues. Germline lookup yields CDR1 SGHDT and CDR2 YYEEEE. Trimming took 0 bases from V and 2 from J; bases not matched to a gene: 5. CDR3 DNA: TGTGCCAGCAGCTTGGAGGGTAGCGGGGGGCCCTACGAGCAGTACTTC. Translated, it gives CASSLEGSGGPYEQYF.

The rearrangement links TRBV7-9 to TRBJ2-5; no definite D call. CDR1 and CDR2 from the germline V gene are SEHNR and FQNEAQ (reference sequence). CDR3 length equals 12 residues. V dropped 1 base and J dropped 5 bases, with 5 bases sitting between them. The CDR3 bases are TGTGCCAGCAGCTTAGTTATCGAGACCCAGTACTTC. Amino acid sequence: CASSLVIETQYF.

The V and J genes are TRBV2 and TRBJ2-2, with D tentatively TRBD1 (6 bases). The CDR3 spans 13 residues. V shed 7 bases and J shed 1 base, with 7 bases lying between them. Germline V gene lookup returns CDR1 SNHLY and CDR2 FYNNEI. CDR3 residues: CASKTGNTGELFF. The CDR3 bases are TGTGCCAGCAAGACAGGGAACACCGGGGAGCTGTTTTTT.

The chain joins TRBV6-6 to TRBJ2-7, with 9 nucleotides matching TRBD1. V trimming: 3 bases; J trimming: 2 bases; junction bases outside the gene matches: 8. Germline CDR1 reads MNHNY; CDR2 reads SVGAGI (reference sequence). The CDR3 runs to 16 residues. The DNA of the CDR3 is TGTGCCAGCAGTTATAGGACAGGGGAGGAAACCTACGAGCAGTACTTC. Amino acids: CASSYRTGEETYEQYF.

The chain has TRBV7-8 and TRBJ2-1, with a tentative D call TRBD1 (6 bases). The CDR3 length is 17 residues. Germline CDR1 SGHVS, CDR2 FQNEAQ. Trimming stripped 2 bases from V and 4 bases from J, with 18 bases between. CDR3 in amino acids: CASSLSRGLGLYNEQFF. DNA of the CDR3: TGTGCCAGCAGCTTATCCAGGGGTTTAGGATTATACAATGAGCAGTTCTTC.

The CDR3 protein is CSVLSPRANYGYTF. CDR3 in DNA: TGCAGCGTTCTTTCCCCGAGGGCTAACTATGGCTACACCTTC. This sequence joins TRBV29-1 and TRBJ1-2, with unresolved D. Trimming cost V 5 bases and J 0 bases, with 13 bases left between them. Germline assignment: CDR1 SQVTM and CDR2 ANQGSEA. This CDR3 has 14 amino acids.